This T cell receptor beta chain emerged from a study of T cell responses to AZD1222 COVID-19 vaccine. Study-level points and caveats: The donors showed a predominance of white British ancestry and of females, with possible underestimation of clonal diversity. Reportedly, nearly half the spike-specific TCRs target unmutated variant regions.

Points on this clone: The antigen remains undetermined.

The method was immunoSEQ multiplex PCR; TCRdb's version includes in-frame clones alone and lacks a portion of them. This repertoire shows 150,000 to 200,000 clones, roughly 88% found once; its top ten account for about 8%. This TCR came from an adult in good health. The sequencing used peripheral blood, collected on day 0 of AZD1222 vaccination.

CDR3 amino acids: CASSDTQATEAFF. For the CDR3, the DNA is TGTGCCAGCAGTGACACCCAGGCCACTGAAGCTTTCTTT. This chain connects TRBV6-1 to TRBJ1-1; D remains unclear. There are 13 residues in the CDR3. V lost 3 bases, J lost 4 bases, and 9 bases lay in between. Germline V CDR1 and CDR2: MNHNS, SASEGT.